These 24 T cell receptor beta chains share one sample of origin, sequenced in a study of T cells expressing NK-cell markers. Following a re-call of the 5' RACE reads, TCRdb has one entry per CDR3 protein and lacks DNA. Recorded for this sample: hundreds of thousands of distinct CDR3 sequences. The sequenced material came from blood T cells: a sorted CD56 or NKG2C T cell subset, CD4+ or CD8+ T cells, or bulk PBMC T cells (not recorded which). The receptors derive from a man aged 18-75 years in good health.

This rearrangement joins TRBV20-1 to TRBJ2-7; TCRdb names TRBD2, which stays unverified in the absence of DNA. Germline CDR1 DFQATT, CDR2 SNEGSKA (reference sequence). The length of the CDR3 is 14 residues. The CDR3 region is CSAGTSGLSYEQYF.

This chain joins TRBV6-5 and TRBJ2-3; there is no DNA to check the TCRdb D call of TRBD1. Germline CDR1 MNHEY, CDR2 SVGAGI. The CDR3 spans 14 residues. Here the CDR3 reads CASSSMKQGHTQYF.

This chain's CDR3 is CSAYRGYQPQHF. The chain uses TRBV20-1 and TRBJ1-5; TCRdb outputs TRBD1, but without DNA this stays unchecked. Germline V CDR1 and CDR2: DFQATT, SNEGSKA (reference sequence). The CDR3 is made up of 12 amino acids.

The chain employs TRBV5-5 and TRBJ2-3; TCRdb outputs TRBD1, but without DNA this stays unchecked. CDR3 length: 16 amino acids. Germline V lookup: CDR1 SGHKS, CDR2 YYEKEE (reference sequence). CDR3 sequence: CASSSRPGQGTDTQYF.

The chain links TRBV29-1 to TRBJ2-1; TCRdb's D gene call, TRBD1, goes unchecked for lack of DNA. The CDR3 has 13 amino acids. Germline assignment: CDR1 SQVTM and CDR2 ANQGSEA. The CDR3 here is CSVDHGGRNEQFF.

CDR3 amino acids: CAISEPGGREETQYF. This chain links TRBV10-3 with TRBJ2-5; the TRBD1 assignment by TCRdb is unverifiable without DNA. Germline CDR1 ENHRY, CDR2 SYGVKD. The CDR3 sequence is 15 residues long.

The V call is TRBV20-1, the J call TRBJ1-5; the D call of TRBD1 rests on TCRdb alone, since no DNA is present to check it. The germline CDR1 and CDR2 sequences are DFQATT and SNEGSKA (reference sequence). CDR3 length: 17 residues. CDR3 loop: CSARSASTGQGNQPQHF.

The rearrangement uses TRBV20-1 and TRBJ2-3; TCRdb calls TRBD2, which cannot be checked without DNA. CDR1 and CDR2 (germline): DFQATT, SNEGSKA (reference sequence). This CDR3 is built from 17 residues. CDR3 residues: CSASGKKLAGGTDTQYF.

This chain links TRBV18 with TRBJ2-3. The V gene's germline CDR1 is KGHSH and CDR2 LQKENI. The CDR3 is 14 residues long. The CDR3 sequence: CASSPIGSTDTQYF.

The chain links TRBV7-2 to TRBJ2-1; the TCRdb D gene call, TRBD1, has no DNA to confirm it. The germline V gene encodes CDR1 SGHTA and CDR2 FQGNSA. CDR3 length: 15 amino acids. The chain's CDR3 is CASSWTGGSYNEQFF. Complete variable domain (other parts from reference TRBV7-2 and TRBJ2-1): GAGVSQSPSNKVTEKGKDVELRCDPISGHTALYWYRQSLGQGLEFLIYFQGNSAPDKSGLPSDRFSAERTGGSVSTLTIQRTQQEDSAVYLCASSWTGGSYNEQFFGPGTRLTVL.

V usage is TRBV4-2 and J usage is TRBJ2-5; TCRdb picks TRBD1, but there is no DNA to check that call. In germline, CDR1 is LGHNA, CDR2 YNFKEQ. This CDR3 spans 17 amino acids. CDR3 amino acids: CASSQGGRGRVGETQYF.

The chain couples TRBV18 to TRBJ1-2; TCRdb names TRBD1, which stays unverified in the absence of DNA. The germline V gene has CDR1 KGHSH and CDR2 LQKENI. This CDR3 comprises 15 residues. CDR3 residues: CASSPTGGLRSGYTF.

The V and J genes are TRBV11-2 and TRBJ1-1; TCRdb's D call of TRBD1 is untestable without DNA. Germline V gene data show CDR1 as SGHAT and CDR2 as FQNNGV. The CDR3 loop spans 16 amino acids. CDR3 loop: CASSSRSGTAPTEAFF. Full variable domain (outside the CDR3, taken from reference TRBV11-2 and TRBJ1-1): EAGVAQSPRYKIIEKRQSVAFWCNPISGHATLYWYQQILGQGPKLLIQFQNNGVVDDSQLPKDRFSAERLKGVDSTLKIQPAKLEDSAVYLCASSSRSGTAPTEAFFGQGTRLTVV.

This sequence joins TRBV11-2 and TRBJ2-2; checking the TCRdb D call of TRBD1 is not possible without DNA. CDR1 and CDR2 (germline): SGHAT, FQNNGV. This CDR3 comprises 15 residues. The CDR3 is CASSYREVGTGELFF.

The chain is built from TRBV6-5 and TRBJ2-2; TCRdb returns TRBD1, unconfirmable since there is no DNA. Germline V gene sequence: CDR1 MNHEY, CDR2 SVGAGI. This CDR3 spans 15 amino acids. The CDR3 region is CASSYLLQGPGELFF.

The rearrangement uses TRBV18 and TRBJ2-4. This CDR3 is built from 13 residues. Per the germline V gene, CDR1 is KGHSH and CDR2 is LQKENI. CDR3 amino acids: CASSPSTKNIQYF.

The V gene is TRBV7-2, the J gene TRBJ2-3; TCRdb calls TRBD2, which cannot be checked without DNA. The CDR3 loop spans 17 amino acids. Germline CDR1 SGHTA, CDR2 FQGNSA. CDR3 sequence reads: CASSLARVTSGLDTQYF.

The gene calls are TRBV6-5 and TRBJ1-6; without DNA, the TCRdb call of TRBD1 cannot be checked. CDR1 is MNHEY, CDR2 SVGAGI, per germline. This CDR3 has 17 residues. CDR3 sequence: CASSYGRGSSYNSPLHF.

The J gene is TRBJ2-3, the V gene TRBV28; the TCRdb D gene call, TRBD2, has no DNA to confirm it. The CDR3 is 15 amino acids. Germline CDR1 and CDR2: MDHEN and SYDVKM. This chain's CDR3 is CASSSSGTGRDTQYF.

The chain recombines TRBV12-3 or TRBV12-4 with TRBJ2-3; absent DNA, TCRdb's TRBD2 call cannot be checked. The CDR3 has 16 amino acids. The CDR3 reads CASSPKTSGGTDTQYF.

This CDR3 is CASSLKPLSGNTIYF. The chain has TRBV27 and TRBJ1-3; as DNA is missing, the TRBD1 call by TCRdb cannot be tested. The germline gives CDR1 MNHEY, CDR2 SMNVEV (reference sequence). CDR3 length: 15 residues.

This rearrangement joins TRBV15 to TRBJ1-2; as DNA is missing, the TRBD1 call by TCRdb cannot be tested. This CDR3 region has 16 residues. The V gene's germline CDR1 is LNHNV and CDR2 YYDKDF (reference sequence). This chain's CDR3 is CATNHRGTRGSGGYTF.

This chain connects TRBV5-1 to TRBJ1-1. This CDR3 contains 15 residues. The germline V gene encodes CDR1 SGHRS and CDR2 YFSETQ. This CDR3 reads CASSPRVGQNTEAFF.

The J gene is TRBJ2-3, the V gene TRBV5-6; TCRdb returns TRBD1, unconfirmable since there is no DNA. Germline-derived CDR1 and CDR2 are SGHDT and YYEEEE. This CDR3 spans 13 amino acids. CDR3 region: CASSRDRKDTQYF. The full variable domain, in which reference TRBV5-6 and TRBJ2-3 provide the parts outside the CDR3, is DAGVTQSPTHLIKTRGQQVTLRCSPKSGHDTVSWYQQALGQGPQFIFQYYEEEERQRGNFPDRFSGHQFPNYSSELNVNALLLGDSALYLCASSRDRKDTQYFGPGTRLTVL.